The entry that follows covers one T cell receptor beta chain sequence. The data are from a study of shared clonotypes between healthy human individuals. Germline loops: CDR1 LNHNV, CDR2 YYDKDF (reference sequence). The CDR3 length is 16 residues. J lost 8 bases, V lost 6 bases, and 13 bases had no gene match. Clones were sequenced by immunoSEQ multiplex PCR, and TCRdb holds only the in-frame ones, with some missing. The repertoire holds around 500,000 clones, with more than 65% as singletons. The chain is built from TRBV15 and TRBJ2-4; 10 bases line up with TRBD1. The TCR was taken from a woman in her thirties or forties in good health. Some clones in this sample may be carry-over from other donors' samples. Material: PBMCs. The CDR3 DNA reads TGTGCCACCAGTCCTTTTGCGGGACAGGGGACGGACATTCAGTACTTC. It specifies CATSPFAGQGTDIQYF.